The source of this T cell receptor (beta chain) is a study of monozygotic twins with inflammatory bowel disease. Findings of the study overall: Clonotype overlap with others was lower in IBD patients than in healthy twins, a difference that was greatest with disease activity.

Worth noting for this clonotype: Antigen: not known.

Each sample's cDNA came from eight separate reactions. TCRdb re-called the 5' RACE reads and gives one entry per CDR3 protein, without DNA. This listing includes 330,000 or so distinct CDR3 sequences. The CDR3 loop spans 16 amino acids. The chain employs TRBV23-1 and TRBJ2-2; with no DNA, the TCRdb D assignment of TRBD1 cannot be verified. TRBV23-1 is classed as an ORF, of uncertain function. Sequenced input: blood. The source is a human donor with ulcerative colitis or Crohn's disease, or a healthy co-twin of an affected twin (not recorded which). The CDR3 loop is CASSQLGGSNTGELFF.